This T cell receptor (beta chain) was sequenced for a study of a mutant IDH1 vaccine in newly diagnosed glioma. Overall study: Either 4-6 weeks after radiotherapy alone or alongside temozolomide, vaccination was begun. Those enrolled had earlier been treated with radiotherapy, temozolomide, or both, mostly both. Study-level points and caveats: Pseudoprogression appeared independent of alterations in top peripheral clonotypes.

Time point specified: week 5, during vaccination. Vaccination used 300 ug of mutant IDH1 20-mer peptide per dose, with topical imiquimod. Tumors from donors were new WHO grade 3 or 4 IDH1-mutant astrocytomas with ATRX loss. The V gene's germline CDR1 is GTSNPN and CDR2 SVGIG (reference sequence). V lost 6 bases and J 6 bases, leaving 9 bases between the germline ends. The CDR3 has 11 residues. A note on this clone: What it binds is unknown.

Sequencing was performed with immunoSEQ multiplex PCR; in TCRdb, only in-frame clones are kept and a portion is missing. Counted here are 12,000 or so clones, roughly 84% occurring once; the ten biggest clones make up 5% to 6.5%. The sequencing here drew on PBMCs, taken from a glioma patient whose treatment included an IDH1 peptide vaccine. This TCR came from a woman aged 40-49 years with glioma. Some clones in this sample may be carry-over from other donors' samples. This chain uses TRBV30 with TRBJ2-1, with D uncertain. In nucleotides, the CDR3 is TGTGCCTGTAGCCAGTTCAATGAGCAGTTCTTC. It codes for CACSQFNEQFF.